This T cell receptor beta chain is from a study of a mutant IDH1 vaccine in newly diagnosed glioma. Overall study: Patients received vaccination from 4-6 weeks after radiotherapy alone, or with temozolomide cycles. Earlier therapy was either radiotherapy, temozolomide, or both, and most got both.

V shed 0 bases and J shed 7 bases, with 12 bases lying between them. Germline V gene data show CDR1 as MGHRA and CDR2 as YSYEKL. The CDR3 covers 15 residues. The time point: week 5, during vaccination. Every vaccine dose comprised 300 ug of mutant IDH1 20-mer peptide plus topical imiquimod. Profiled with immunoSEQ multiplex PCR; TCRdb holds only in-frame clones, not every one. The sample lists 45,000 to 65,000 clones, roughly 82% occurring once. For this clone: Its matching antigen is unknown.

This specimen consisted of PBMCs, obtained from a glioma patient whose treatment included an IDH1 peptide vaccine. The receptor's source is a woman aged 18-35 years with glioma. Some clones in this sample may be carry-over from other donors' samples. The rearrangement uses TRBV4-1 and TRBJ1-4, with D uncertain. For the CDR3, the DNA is TGCGCCAGCAGCCAAGAGCCGGGGAACGGTGAAAAACTGTTTTTT. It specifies CASSQEPGNGEKLFF.